A selection of T cell receptor beta chains follows, all from one sample in a study of blood T cell repertoires in COVID-19. Generated by immunoSEQ multiplex PCR, the TCRdb table keeps only in-frame clones and is missing some. The table records 150,000 to 200,000 clones, approximately 90% of them present only once. The sequenced sample consisted of peripheral blood. Every receptor here comes from a woman aged 60 to 75 who had recovered from COVID-19. Each CDR3 is given with its conserved first and last residue. Each record gives: CDR3 protein, CDR3 DNA, D gene, V gene, J gene, clone size. D genes are given only for firm matches. Clone size is shown for a subset of rows, as once, few, many or a class of expanded clone.

CDR3 protein: CASTPYGGVRDEQFF; CDR3 DNA: TGTGCCAGCACTCCCTACGGGGGGGTCCGGGATGAGCAGTTCTTC; D gene: TRBD2; V gene: TRBV6-1; J gene: TRBJ2-1; clone size: -
CDR3 protein: CASSLSLEPFGYTF; CDR3 DNA: TGTGCCAGCAGTTTGTCATTAGAGCCGTTCGGCTACACCTTC; D gene: -; V gene: TRBV28; J gene: TRBJ1-2; clone size: -
CDR3 protein: CASSFSPGRDEQYF; CDR3 DNA: TGTGCCAGCAGCTTTTCGCCAGGTCGCGACGAGCAGTACTTC; D gene: -; V gene: TRBV7-9; J gene: TRBJ2-7; clone size: -
CDR3 protein: CSVEGGRDNTQYF; CDR3 DNA: TGCAGCGTTGAGGGGGGACGGGATAATACGCAGTATTTT; D gene: -; V gene: TRBV29-1; J gene: TRBJ2-3; clone size: -
CDR3 protein: CASSDSGGPRYNEQFF; CDR3 DNA: TGTGCCAGCAGTGACTCGGGTGGGCCACGTTACAATGAGCAGTTCTTC; D gene: -; V gene: TRBV6-4; J gene: TRBJ2-1; clone size: once
CDR3 protein: CASRGQGGNNSPLHF; CDR3 DNA: TGTGCCAGCAGGGGCCAGGGAGGGAATAATTCACCCCTCCACTTT; D gene: -; V gene: TRBV6-5; J gene: TRBJ1-6; clone size: -
CDR3 protein: CASSLVGAGTGELFF; CDR3 DNA: TGTGCCAGCAGCTTAGTGGGGGCCGGCACCGGGGAGCTGTTTTTT; D gene: -; V gene: TRBV11-3; J gene: TRBJ2-2; clone size: once
CDR3 protein: CASSQGDREYNEQFF; CDR3 DNA: TGTGCCAGCAGCCAAGGGGACAGGGAATACAATGAGCAGTTCTTC; D gene: TRBD1; V gene: TRBV16; J gene: TRBJ2-1; clone size: -
CDR3 protein: CASSQANTQYF; CDR3 DNA: TGTGCCAGCAGCCAAGCCAATACGCAGTATTTT; D gene: -; V gene: TRBV3-1/TRBV3-2; J gene: TRBJ2-3; clone size: -
CDR3 protein: CASSLSTGQETQYF; CDR3 DNA: TGTGCCAGCAGTTTATCGACAGGCCAAGAGACCCAGTACTTC; D gene: -; V gene: TRBV27; J gene: TRBJ2-5; clone size: -
CDR3 protein: CSASHISSYEQYF; CDR3 DNA: TGCAGTGCTAGTCATATTAGCTCCTACGAGCAGTACTTC; D gene: -; V gene: TRBV20-1; J gene: TRBJ2-7; clone size: -
CDR3 protein: CASSIYSALDRGHGYTF; CDR3 DNA: TGTGCCAGTAGTATATACTCGGCGTTGGACAGGGGCCATGGCTACACCTTC; D gene: TRBD1; V gene: TRBV19; J gene: TRBJ1-2; clone size: -
CDR3 protein: CAIPQGTSEAFF; CDR3 DNA: TGCGCCATTCCACAGGGGACCTCTGAAGCTTTCTTT; D gene: TRBD1; V gene: TRBV5-1; J gene: TRBJ1-1; clone size: -
CDR3 protein: CASSLENRAVSAGANVLTF; CDR3 DNA: TGTGCCAGCAGCTTAGAGAACAGGGCTGTTTCGGCCGGGGCCAACGTCCTGACTTTC; D gene: -; V gene: TRBV7-2; J gene: TRBJ2-6; clone size: -
CDR3 protein: CSVEGQVRDEQYF; CDR3 DNA: TGCAGCGTTGAAGGTCAGGTGAGGGACGAGCAGTACTTC; D gene: -; V gene: TRBV29-1; J gene: TRBJ2-7; clone size: -
CDR3 protein: CASRQGLETQYF; CDR3 DNA: TGTGCCAGCCGACAGGGTTTGGAGACCCAGTACTTC; D gene: TRBD1; V gene: TRBV6-6; J gene: TRBJ2-5; clone size: -
CDR3 protein: CASSPGLAGGSSSYNEQFF; CDR3 DNA: TGTGCCAGTAGTCCAGGACTAGCGGGGGGGAGTAGCTCCTACAATGAGCAGTTCTTC; D gene: TRBD2; V gene: TRBV19; J gene: TRBJ2-1; clone size: -
CDR3 protein: CASSQAGLAKNIQYF; CDR3 DNA: TGTGCCAGCAGCCAAGCGGGATTAGCCAAAAACATTCAGTACTTC; D gene: -; V gene: TRBV3-1/TRBV3-2; J gene: TRBJ2-4; clone size: -
CDR3 protein: CASSLPSGGLYEQYF; CDR3 DNA: TGTGCCAGCAGCTTACCTAGCGGGGGCCTCTACGAGCAGTACTTC; D gene: TRBD2; V gene: TRBV7-9; J gene: TRBJ2-7; clone size: -
CDR3 protein: CASTSGGSGANVLTF; CDR3 DNA: TGTGCCAGCACCTCCGGGGGGTCTGGGGCCAACGTCCTGACTTTC; D gene: TRBD2; V gene: TRBV6-5; J gene: TRBJ2-6; clone size: -
CDR3 protein: CASSLQSNQPQHF; CDR3 DNA: TGTGCCAGCAGCTTACAGAGCAATCAGCCCCAGCATTTT; D gene: -; V gene: TRBV7-4; J gene: TRBJ1-5; clone size: -
CDR3 protein: CASSLSTGTYDLYTGELFF; CDR3 DNA: TGTGCCAGCAGCTTATCGACAGGGACCTACGACCTTTACACCGGGGAGCTGTTTTTT; D gene: TRBD1; V gene: TRBV9; J gene: TRBJ2-2; clone size: once
CDR3 protein: CASSLDLTSPLHF; CDR3 DNA: TGTGCCAGCAGCTTAGATCTAACTTCACCCCTCCACTTT; D gene: -; V gene: TRBV11-3; J gene: TRBJ1-6; clone size: few
CDR3 protein: CASSLLLAGTQETQYF; CDR3 DNA: TGTGCCAGCAGCTTGCTGCTAGCGGGTACCCAAGAGACCCAGTACTTC; D gene: TRBD2; V gene: TRBV11-2; J gene: TRBJ2-5; clone size: -
CDR3 protein: CASSTGLSNQPQHF; CDR3 DNA: TGCGCCAGTAGTACAGGGTTGAGCAATCAGCCCCAGCATTTT; D gene: -; V gene: TRBV10-1; J gene: TRBJ1-5; clone size: few
CDR3 protein: CAISEPGGASSPLHF; CDR3 DNA: TGTGCCATCAGTGAGCCGGGGGGGGCCAGTTCACCCCTCCACTTT; D gene: -; V gene: TRBV10-3; J gene: TRBJ1-6; clone size: -
CDR3 protein: CASSPGTGDWRSAEKLFF; CDR3 DNA: TGTGCCAGCAGCCCCGGGACAGGAGATTGGAGGAGTGCTGAAAAACTGTTTTTT; D gene: TRBD1; V gene: TRBV11-2; J gene: TRBJ1-4; clone size: -
CDR3 protein: CASSLVTSGVGNEQFF; CDR3 DNA: TGTGCCAGCAGCTTAGTGACTAGCGGGGTTGGGAATGAGCAGTTCTTC; D gene: TRBD2; V gene: TRBV7-8; J gene: TRBJ2-1; clone size: -
CDR3 protein: CASSLQGDGTEAFF; CDR3 DNA: TGTGCCAGCTCACTCCAGGGGGATGGCACTGAAGCTTTCTTT; D gene: TRBD1; V gene: TRBV18; J gene: TRBJ1-1; clone size: few
CDR3 protein: CASSIHRTGLEEKLFF; CDR3 DNA: TGTGCCAGTAGTATCCATCGGACAGGGTTAGAAGAAAAACTGTTTTTT; D gene: TRBD1; V gene: TRBV19; J gene: TRBJ1-4; clone size: once
CDR3 protein: CASRAGQYSYEQYF; CDR3 DNA: TGTGCCAGCAGGGCTGGACAGTACTCCTACGAGCAGTACTTC; D gene: -; V gene: TRBV27; J gene: TRBJ2-7; clone size: -
CDR3 protein: CASSLGTSGYNEQFF; CDR3 DNA: TGTGCCAGCAGCTTAGGGACTAGCGGATACAATGAGCAGTTCTTC; D gene: TRBD2; V gene: TRBV7-3; J gene: TRBJ2-1; clone size: -
CDR3 protein: CASSDLKNIQYF; CDR3 DNA: TGTGCCAGCAGTGACCTCAAAAACATTCAGTACTTC; D gene: -; V gene: TRBV2; J gene: TRBJ2-4; clone size: -
CDR3 protein: CASSQGQSGANVLTF; CDR3 DNA: TGTGCCAGCAGCCAAGGGCAGTCTGGGGCCAACGTCCTGACTTTC; D gene: -; V gene: TRBV14; J gene: TRBJ2-6; clone size: -
CDR3 protein: CASSLVLQGNTQYF; CDR3 DNA: TGTGCCAGCAGCTTGGTATTGCAGGGAAATACGCAGTATTTT; D gene: -; V gene: TRBV5-4; J gene: TRBJ2-3; clone size: -
CDR3 protein: CASSWTTGTPSISYEQYF; CDR3 DNA: TGCGCCAGCAGCTGGACCACCGGGACACCTTCTATTTCCTACGAGCAGTACTTC; D gene: -; V gene: TRBV5-1; J gene: TRBJ2-7; clone size: once
CDR3 protein: CASSLVGGSGDRGLDYEQYF; CDR3 DNA: TGTGCCAGCAGCTTAGTAGGTGGCTCTGGGGACAGGGGTTTAGACTACGAGCAGTACTTC; D gene: TRBD1; V gene: TRBV13; J gene: TRBJ2-7; clone size: -
CDR3 protein: CASSQGPGTTGELFF; CDR3 DNA: TGCGCCAGCAGCCAAGGACCTGGGACTACCGGGGAGCTGTTTTTT; D gene: -; V gene: TRBV4-1; J gene: TRBJ2-2; clone size: -
CDR3 protein: CASSLPTSGVPGDTQYF; CDR3 DNA: TGTGCCAGCAGCCTCCCCACTAGCGGGGTTCCCGGTGATACGCAGTATTTT; D gene: TRBD2; V gene: TRBV13; J gene: TRBJ2-3; clone size: -
CDR3 protein: CASSPINGNQPQHF; CDR3 DNA: TGTGCCAGCAGTCCTATCAATGGCAATCAGCCCCAGCATTTT; D gene: -; V gene: TRBV27; J gene: TRBJ1-5; clone size: once
CDR3 protein: CASSSVGGTDTQYF; CDR3 DNA: TGCGCCAGCAGCAGCGTCGGCGGAACAGATACGCAGTATTTT; D gene: -; V gene: TRBV4-1; J gene: TRBJ2-3; clone size: once
CDR3 protein: CASSYPTGAEGKLFF; CDR3 DNA: TGTGCCAGCAGTTACCCAACAGGAGCCGAAGGAAAACTGTTTTTT; D gene: -; V gene: TRBV28; J gene: TRBJ1-4; clone size: -
CDR3 protein: CASSVGLSPSGSPYGYTF; CDR3 DNA: TGTGCCAGCAGCGTAGGTTTGTCGCCCTCGGGATCGCCATATGGCTACACCTTC; D gene: -; V gene: TRBV9; J gene: TRBJ1-2; clone size: -